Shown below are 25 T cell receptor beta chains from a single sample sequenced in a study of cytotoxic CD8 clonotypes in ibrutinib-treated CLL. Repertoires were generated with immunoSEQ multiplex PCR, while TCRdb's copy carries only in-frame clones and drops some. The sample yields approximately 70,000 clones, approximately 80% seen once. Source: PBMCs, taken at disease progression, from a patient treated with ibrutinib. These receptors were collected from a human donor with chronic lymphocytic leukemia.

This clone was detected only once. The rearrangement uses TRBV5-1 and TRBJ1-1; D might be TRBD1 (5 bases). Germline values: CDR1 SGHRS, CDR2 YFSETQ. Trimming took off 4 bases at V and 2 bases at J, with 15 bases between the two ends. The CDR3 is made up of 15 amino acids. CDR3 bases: TGCGCCAGCAGCGGGGGACTTCTAGTTAACACTGAAGCTTTCTTT. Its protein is CASSGGLLVNTEAFF.

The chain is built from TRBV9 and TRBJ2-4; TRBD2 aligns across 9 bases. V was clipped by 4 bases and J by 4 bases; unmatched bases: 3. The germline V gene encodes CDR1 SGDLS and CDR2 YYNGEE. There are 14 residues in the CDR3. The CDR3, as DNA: TGTGCCAGCAGCATCGGACTAGCGAAAAACATTCAGTACTTC. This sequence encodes CASSIGLAKNIQYF.

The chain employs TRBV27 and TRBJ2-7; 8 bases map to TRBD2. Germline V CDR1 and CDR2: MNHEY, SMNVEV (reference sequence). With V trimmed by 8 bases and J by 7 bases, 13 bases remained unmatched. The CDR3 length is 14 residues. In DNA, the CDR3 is TGTGCCAGCGCTTTACTCTCGGCGGGGGGAGAGCAGTACTTC. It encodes CASALLSAGGEQYF.

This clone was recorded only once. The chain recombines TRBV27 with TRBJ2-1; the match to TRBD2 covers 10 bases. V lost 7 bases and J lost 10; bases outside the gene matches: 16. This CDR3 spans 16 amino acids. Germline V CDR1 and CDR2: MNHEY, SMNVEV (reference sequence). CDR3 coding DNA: TGTGCCAGCATCGGGACTAGCGAAATAGGAAGCGGAGAGCAGTTCTTC. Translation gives CASIGTSEIGSGEQFF.

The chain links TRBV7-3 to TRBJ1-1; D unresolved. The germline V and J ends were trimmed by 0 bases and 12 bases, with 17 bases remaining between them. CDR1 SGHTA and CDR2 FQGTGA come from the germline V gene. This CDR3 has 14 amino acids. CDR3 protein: CASSLTGSGGTPFF. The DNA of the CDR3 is TGTGCCAGCAGCTTAACCGGGTCAGGCGGAACGCCTTTCTTT.

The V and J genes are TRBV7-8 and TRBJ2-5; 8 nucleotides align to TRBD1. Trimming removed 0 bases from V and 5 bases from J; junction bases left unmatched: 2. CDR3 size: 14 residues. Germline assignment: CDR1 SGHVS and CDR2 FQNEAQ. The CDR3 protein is CASSLAHRGETQYF. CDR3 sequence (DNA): TGTGCCAGCAGCTTAGCGCACAGGGGGGAGACCCAGTACTTC.

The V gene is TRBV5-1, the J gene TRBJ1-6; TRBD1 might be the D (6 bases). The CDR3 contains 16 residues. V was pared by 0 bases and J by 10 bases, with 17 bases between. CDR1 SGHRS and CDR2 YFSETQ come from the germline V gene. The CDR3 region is CASSLAWQGLGSPLHF. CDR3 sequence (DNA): TGCGCCAGCAGCTTGGCCTGGCAGGGGCTGGGGTCACCCCTCCACTTT.

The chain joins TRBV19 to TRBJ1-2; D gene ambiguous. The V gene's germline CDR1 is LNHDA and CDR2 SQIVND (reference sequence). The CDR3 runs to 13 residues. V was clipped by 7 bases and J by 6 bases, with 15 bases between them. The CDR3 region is CASTPIGYNGYTF. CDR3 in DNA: TGTGCCAGTACCCCCATCGGCTACAATGGCTACACCTTC.

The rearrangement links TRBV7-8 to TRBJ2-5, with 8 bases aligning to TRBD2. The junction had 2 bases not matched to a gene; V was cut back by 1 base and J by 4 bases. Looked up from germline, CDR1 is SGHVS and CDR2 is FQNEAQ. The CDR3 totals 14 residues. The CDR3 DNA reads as TGTGCCAGCAGCTTAGGGCTAGCGGGAGAGACCCAGTACTTC. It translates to CASSLGLAGETQYF.

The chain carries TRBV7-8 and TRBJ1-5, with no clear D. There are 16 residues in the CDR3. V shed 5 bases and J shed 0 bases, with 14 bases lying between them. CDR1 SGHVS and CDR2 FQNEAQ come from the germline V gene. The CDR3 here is CASSLSRLNSNQPQHF. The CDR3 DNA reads TGTGCCAGCAGCCTCAGCAGGTTGAATAGCAATCAGCCCCAGCATTTT.

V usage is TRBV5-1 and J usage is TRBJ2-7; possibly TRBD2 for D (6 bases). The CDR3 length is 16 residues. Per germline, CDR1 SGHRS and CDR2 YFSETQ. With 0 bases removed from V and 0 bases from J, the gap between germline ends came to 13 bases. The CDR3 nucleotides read TGCGCCAGCAGCTTGGTTGCGGGGTTTAGCTCCTACGAGCAGTACTTC. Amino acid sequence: CASSLVAGFSSYEQYF.

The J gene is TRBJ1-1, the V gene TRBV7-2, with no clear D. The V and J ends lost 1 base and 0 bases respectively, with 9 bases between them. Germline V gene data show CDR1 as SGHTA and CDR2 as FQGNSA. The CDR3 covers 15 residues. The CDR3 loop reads CASSLERRLNTEAFF. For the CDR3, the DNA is TGTGCCAGCAGCTTAGAGAGACGGTTGAACACTGAAGCTTTCTTT.

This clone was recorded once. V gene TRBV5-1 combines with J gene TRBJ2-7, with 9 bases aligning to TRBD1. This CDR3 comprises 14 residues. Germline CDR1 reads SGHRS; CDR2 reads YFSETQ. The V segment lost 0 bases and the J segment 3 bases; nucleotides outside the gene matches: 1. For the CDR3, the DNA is TGCGCCAGCAGCTTGGGGGACAGGGACTACGAGCAGTACTTC. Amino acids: CASSLGDRDYEQYF.

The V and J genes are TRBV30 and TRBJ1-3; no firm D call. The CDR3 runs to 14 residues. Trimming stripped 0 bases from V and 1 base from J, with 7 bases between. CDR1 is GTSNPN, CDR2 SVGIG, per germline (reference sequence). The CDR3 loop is CAWSVRWSGNTIYF. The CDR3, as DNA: TGTGCCTGGAGTGTACGTTGGTCTGGAAACACCATATATTTT.

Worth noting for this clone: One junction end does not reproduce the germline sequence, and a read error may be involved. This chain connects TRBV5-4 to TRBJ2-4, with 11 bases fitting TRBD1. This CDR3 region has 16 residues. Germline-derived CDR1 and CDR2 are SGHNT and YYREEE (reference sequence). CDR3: CASTTGTGGAKNIQYF. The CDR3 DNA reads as TGTGCCAGCACCACCGGGACAGGGGGAGCCAAGAACATTCAGTACTTC.

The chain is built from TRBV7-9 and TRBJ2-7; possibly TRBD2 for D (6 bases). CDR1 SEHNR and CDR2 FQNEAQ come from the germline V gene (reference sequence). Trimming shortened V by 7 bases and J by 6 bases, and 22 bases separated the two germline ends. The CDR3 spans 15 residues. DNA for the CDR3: TGTGCCAGCAACCCATTCGCTGGCGGGACCCCCGAGCAGTACTTC. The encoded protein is CASNPFAGGTPEQYF.

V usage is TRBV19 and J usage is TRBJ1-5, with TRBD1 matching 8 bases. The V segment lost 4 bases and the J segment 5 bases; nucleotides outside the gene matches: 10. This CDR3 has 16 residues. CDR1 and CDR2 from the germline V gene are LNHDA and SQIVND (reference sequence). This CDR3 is CASSNSGQGWDQPQHF. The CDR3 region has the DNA TGTGCCAGTAGTAATTCCGGACAGGGATGGGATCAGCCCCAGCATTTT.

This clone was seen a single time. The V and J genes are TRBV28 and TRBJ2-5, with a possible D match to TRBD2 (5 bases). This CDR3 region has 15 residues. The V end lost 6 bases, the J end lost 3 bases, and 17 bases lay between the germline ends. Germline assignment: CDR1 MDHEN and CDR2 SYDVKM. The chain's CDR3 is CASSRPLPGEETQYF. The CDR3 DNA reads TGTGCCAGCAGCCGGCCCCTGCCCGGGGAAGAGACCCAGTACTTC. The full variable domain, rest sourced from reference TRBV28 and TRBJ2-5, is DVKVTQSSRYLVKRTGEKVFLECVQDMDHENMFWYRQDPGLGLRLIYFSYDVKMKEKGDIPEGYSVSREKKERFSLILESASTNQTSMYLCASSRPLPGEETQYFGPGTRLLVL.

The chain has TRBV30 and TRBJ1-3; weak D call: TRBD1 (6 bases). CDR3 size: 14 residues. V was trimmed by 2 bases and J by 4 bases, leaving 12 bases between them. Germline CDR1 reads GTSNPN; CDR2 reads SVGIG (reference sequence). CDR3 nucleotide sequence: TGTGCCTGGAGTATAGGGGGAACCGGAAACACCATATATTTT. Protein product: CAWSIGGTGNTIYF.

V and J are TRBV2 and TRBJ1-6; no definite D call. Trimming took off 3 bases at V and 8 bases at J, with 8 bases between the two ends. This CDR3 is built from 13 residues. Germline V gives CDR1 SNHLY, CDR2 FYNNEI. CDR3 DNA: TGTGCCAGCAGTGATTTTCAGGATTCACCCCTCCACTTT. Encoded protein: CASSDFQDSPLHF.

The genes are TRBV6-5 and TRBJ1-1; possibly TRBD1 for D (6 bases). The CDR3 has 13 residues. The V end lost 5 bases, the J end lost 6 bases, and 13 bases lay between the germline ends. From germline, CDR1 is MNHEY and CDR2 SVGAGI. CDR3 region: CASSLIQGPEAFF. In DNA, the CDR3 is TGTGCCAGCAGTCTTATACAGGGTCCTGAAGCTTTCTTT.

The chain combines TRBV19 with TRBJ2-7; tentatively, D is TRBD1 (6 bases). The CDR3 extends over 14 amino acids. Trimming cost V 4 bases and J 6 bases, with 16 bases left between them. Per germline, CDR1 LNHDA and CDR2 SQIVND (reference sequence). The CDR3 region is CASSTTGTAGEQYF. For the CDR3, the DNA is TGTGCCAGTAGTACGACAGGTACTGCGGGCGAGCAGTACTTC.

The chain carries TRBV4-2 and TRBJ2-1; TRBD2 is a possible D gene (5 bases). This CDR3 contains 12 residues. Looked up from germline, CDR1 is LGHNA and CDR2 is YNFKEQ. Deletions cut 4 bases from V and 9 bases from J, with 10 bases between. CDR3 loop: CASSPLGLEQFF. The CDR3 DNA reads TGTGCCAGCAGCCCCCTAGGACTTGAGCAGTTCTTC.

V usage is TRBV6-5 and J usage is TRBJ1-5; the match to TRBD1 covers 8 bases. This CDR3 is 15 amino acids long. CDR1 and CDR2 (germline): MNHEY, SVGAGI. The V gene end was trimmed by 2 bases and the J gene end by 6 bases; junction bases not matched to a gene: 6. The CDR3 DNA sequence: TGTGCCAGCAGTTACGACAGGGGTTTGGGTCAGCCCCAGCATTTT. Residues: CASSYDRGLGQPQHF.

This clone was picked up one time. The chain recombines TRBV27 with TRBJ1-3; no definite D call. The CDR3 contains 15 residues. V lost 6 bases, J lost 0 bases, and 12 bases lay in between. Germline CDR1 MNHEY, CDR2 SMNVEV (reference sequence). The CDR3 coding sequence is TGTGCCAGCAGGCCCCTCCGGTACTCTGGAAACACCATATATTTT. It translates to CASRPLRYSGNTIYF.